This entry lists 30 T cell receptor beta chains sequenced from one sample in a study of blood T cell repertoires in COVID-19 (TCRdb year 2020). Library generation was performed with the immunoSEQ multiplex PCR assay. This immuneACCESS table, as held by TCRdb, lists in-frame sequences with V and J called but not all clones. Of the missing ones, under half trace to an unresolved V gene in checked studies; the others have no known cause. This sample lists 95,000 to 150,000 clones; about four fifths were detected once. The ten largest make up 15% to 20% of the sample. The sample comprised peripheral blood. These receptors were collected from a man aged 55 to 69 with active or convalescent COVID-19.

The chain employs TRBV5-1 and TRBJ2-3; weak D call: TRBD1 (6 bases). Germline values: CDR1 SGHRS, CDR2 YFSETQ. With 2 bases removed from V and 1 base from J, the gap between germline ends came to 11 bases. The CDR3 is 15 amino acids. CDR3 sequence: CASSFSAGGTDTQYF. For the CDR3, the DNA is TGCGCCAGCAGCTTCTCGGCAGGGGGCACAGATACGCAGTATTTT. Full variable domain (outside the CDR3, taken from reference TRBV5-1 and TRBJ2-3): KAGVTQTPRYLIKTRGQQVTLSCSPISGHRSVSWYQQTPGQGLQFLFEYFSETQRNKGNFPGRFSGRQFSNSRSEMNVSTLELGDSALYLCASSFSAGGTDTQYFGPGTRLTVL.

This clone was found a few times. V is TRBV29-1 and J is TRBJ2-7; 7 nucleotides match TRBD2. The CDR3 loop spans 13 amino acids. In germline, CDR1 is SQVTM, CDR2 ANQGSEA. Trimming at V came to 6 bases and at J to 0 bases, leaving 5 bases not matched to a gene. CDR3: CSVGLKSSYEQYF. The CDR3 DNA reads as TGCAGCGTGGGACTAAAAAGCTCCTACGAGCAGTACTTC.

This chain joins TRBV12-5 and TRBJ1-1; D remains ambiguous. Trimming took off 1 base at V and 3 bases at J, with 3 bases between the two ends. The CDR3 contains 12 residues. CDR1 and CDR2 from the germline V gene are LGHNT and FRNRAP. The CDR3: CASGLGDTEAFF. CDR3 nucleotide sequence: TGTGCTAGTGGTTTGGGCGACACTGAAGCTTTCTTT. The variable domain in full, completed from reference TRBV12-5 and TRBJ1-1, reads DARVTQTPRHKVTEMGQEVTMRCQPILGHNTVFWYRQTMMQGLELLAYFRNRAPLDDSGMPKDRFSAEMPDATLATLKIQPSEPRDSAVYFCASGLGDTEAFFGQGTRLTVV.

V is TRBV6-2 or TRBV6-3 and J is TRBJ2-3; D unclear. Trimming took off 4 bases at V and 0 bases at J, with 14 bases between the two ends. This CDR3 spans 16 amino acids. Germline lookup yields CDR1 MNHEY and CDR2 SVGEGT. The DNA for the CDR3 is TGTGCCAGCAGTTGGCCTAAAGTGACTAGCACAGATACGCAGTATTTT. Amino acid sequence: CASSWPKVTSTDTQYF.

The chain carries TRBV6-4 and TRBJ2-1; 9 bases are shared with TRBD1. There are 15 residues in the CDR3. Trimming at V came to 3 bases and at J to 2 bases, leaving 2 bases not matched to a gene. Per the germline V gene, CDR1 is MRHNA and CDR2 is SNTAGT. Here the CDR3 reads CASSEGQGTYNEQFF. CDR3 in DNA: TGTGCCAGCAGTGAGGGACAGGGTACCTACAATGAGCAGTTCTTC.

This sequence joins TRBV13 and TRBJ2-7, with 12 bases matching TRBD2. The germline V gene encodes CDR1 PRHDT and CDR2 FYEKMQ (reference sequence). This CDR3 spans 14 amino acids. V lost 3 bases and J lost 5; bases outside the gene matches: 2. CDR3 region: CASSFLAGGNEQYF. In nucleotides, the CDR3 is TGTGCCAGCAGCTTCCTAGCGGGAGGGAACGAGCAGTACTTC.

Only one count was recorded for this clone. This sequence joins TRBV29-1 and TRBJ2-1; 14 nucleotides agree with TRBD2. In germline, CDR1 is SQVTM, CDR2 ANQGSEA. V shed 7 bases, J shed 8 bases, and the junction held 10 bases outside the gene matches. This CDR3 spans 15 amino acids. The CDR3 protein is CSACRTSGRYDEQFF. The CDR3 DNA reads as TGCAGCGCCTGCCGGACTAGCGGGAGGTATGATGAGCAGTTCTTC.

The J gene is TRBJ2-1, the V gene TRBV7-3, with unresolved D. Germline V gives CDR1 SGHTA, CDR2 FQGTGA. This CDR3 contains 13 residues. V gave up 4 bases and J gave up 4 bases, with 8 bases separating them. The CDR3 reads CASSSTLYNEQFF. The CDR3 coding sequence is TGTGCCAGCAGCTCAACCCTGTACAATGAGCAGTTCTTC. Variable domain in full (rest from reference TRBV7-3 and TRBJ2-1): GAGVSQTPSNKVTEKGKYVELRCDPISGHTALYWYRQSLGQGPEFLIYFQGTGAADDSGLPNDRFFAVRPEGSVSTLKIQRTERGDSAVYLCASSSTLYNEQFFGPGTRLTVL.

This chain uses TRBV7-6 with TRBJ2-3; no clear D. This CDR3 has 15 residues. Germline V CDR1 and CDR2: SGHVS, FNYEAQ. Between the trimmed V and J ends, which lost 5 bases and 3 bases, there was a span of 15 bases. In DNA form, the CDR3 reads TGTGCCAGCAGCCCCCTCCCGGGTAGAACAGATACGCAGTATTTT. Its protein product is CASSPLPGRTDTQYF.

The chain links TRBV19 to TRBJ1-1, with D maybe TRBD1 (5 bases). CDR3 length: 14 amino acids. Trimming left V 5 bases short and J 1 base short, with 11 bases between. Germline CDR1 and CDR2: LNHDA and SQIVND (reference sequence). The CDR3 DNA follows: TGTGCCAGTAGTCCCCACAGGCGGAACACTGAAGCTTTCTTT. This sequence encodes CASSPHRRNTEAFF.

This chain joins TRBV5-1 and TRBJ1-1; the match to TRBD1 covers 9 bases. CDR3 length equals 14 residues. Germline CDR1 reads SGHRS; CDR2 reads YFSETQ. V shed 3 bases and J 1 base; nucleotides not matched to a gene: 1. DNA for the CDR3: TGCGCCAGCAGCTCGGACAGGGGGAACACTGAAGCTTTCTTT. The encoded protein is CASSSDRGNTEAFF.

The chain links TRBV2 to TRBJ2-6; the match to TRBD1 covers 7 bases. The trim removed 5 bases at V and 4 bases at J, leaving 5 bases unmatched. In germline, CDR1 is SNHLY, CDR2 FYNNEI. The CDR3 runs to 15 residues. CDR3 residues: CASSPSGQGANVLTF. The CDR3 nucleotides are TGTGCCAGCAGTCCGTCGGGACAGGGGGCCAACGTCCTGACTTTC.

The chain couples TRBV27 to TRBJ2-3; no firm D call. The V gene lost 4 bases and the J gene lost 6 bases, with 8 bases spanning the gap. Germline-derived CDR1 and CDR2 are MNHEY and SMNVEV (reference sequence). This CDR3 has 12 residues. The chain's CDR3 is CASSSSADTQYF. The CDR3 region has the DNA TGTGCCAGCAGTTCGTCAGCGGATACGCAGTATTTT.

The chain uses TRBV15 and TRBJ2-3, with TRBD2 matching over 8 bases. Germline V gives CDR1 LNHNV, CDR2 YYDKDF (reference sequence). The trim removed 2 bases at V and 4 bases at J, leaving 2 bases unmatched. This CDR3 comprises 14 residues. The CDR3 here is CATSRRTSPDTQYF. CDR3 nucleotide sequence: TGTGCCACCAGCAGACGGACTAGCCCAGATACGCAGTATTTT.

In the case of this clone: The sample contains more than one DNA sequence encoding this CDR3. This sequence joins TRBV7-2 and TRBJ1-5; D not resolved. The CDR3 contains 15 residues. From germline, CDR1 is SGHTA and CDR2 FQGNSA. The germline V and J ends were trimmed by 2 bases and 2 bases, with 10 bases remaining between them. The CDR3 is CASSLRGGGNQPQHF. The CDR3 nucleotides read TGTGCCAGCAGCTTACGGGGAGGAGGCAATCAGCCCCAGCATTTT.

The chain couples TRBV5-1 to TRBJ2-2; TRBD1 agrees at 9 bases. This CDR3 comprises 16 residues. The germline V gene has CDR1 SGHRS and CDR2 YFSETQ. The V segment lost 6 bases and the J segment 7 bases; nucleotides outside the gene matches: 13. The CDR3: CASKDRGGAVVGELFF. CDR3 bases: TGCGCCAGCAAGGACAGGGGCGGGGCCGTCGTCGGGGAGCTGTTTTTT.

J is TRBJ2-5 and V is TRBV21-1; TRBD2, as called in the table, went unchecked against the DNA. TRBV21-1 is reported as a pseudogene. The CDR3 runs to 15 residues. The CDR3 nucleotides read TGTGCCAGCAAGACGACTAGCGGGAGAGGGGAGACCCAGTACTTC. It translates to CASKTTSGRGETQYF.

The chain has TRBV10-3 and TRBJ2-5; possibly TRBD2 for D (5 bases). Trimming took 0 bases from V and 5 from J, leaving 16 bases between them. The CDR3 contains 16 residues. CDR1 is ENHRY and CDR2 is SYGVKD in the germline V gene. CDR3 DNA sequence: TGTGCCATCAGTGAGTCGATTCGGGGTGCCTGGGAGACCCAGTACTTC. The encoded protein is CAISESIRGAWETQYF.

The chain combines TRBV7-8 with TRBJ1-1; no reliable D call. Trimming took 0 bases from V and 3 from J, leaving 11 bases between them. The CDR3 is made up of 15 amino acids. Germline CDR1 is SGHVS and CDR2 is FQNEAQ. For the CDR3, the DNA is TGTGCCAGCAGCTTAGCGCCACAGTCTTACACTGAAGCTTTCTTT. Translation gives CASSLAPQSYTEAFF.

V gene TRBV6-5 combines with J gene TRBJ2-7; possibly TRBD1 for D (6 bases). The CDR3 consists of 15 residues. V lost 6 bases to trimming and J lost 1 base, with 16 bases between them. Germline CDR1 reads MNHEY; CDR2 reads SVGAGI. The CDR3 DNA reads as TGTGCCAGCAGAGATGCCGGGACACTTTCCTACGAGCAGTACTTC. Encoded protein: CASRDAGTLSYEQYF.

The CDR3 DNA follows: TGTGCCAGCAGCTTAGGGACAGGGAACACTGAAGCTTTCTTT. It translates to CASSLGTGNTEAFF. The genes are TRBV5-5 and TRBJ1-1, with 8 positions matching TRBD1. Unmatched junction bases numbered 1, after V lost 2 bases and J lost 1 base. The CDR3 has 14 amino acids. The germline gives CDR1 SGHKS, CDR2 YYEKEE (reference sequence).

This chain links TRBV14 with TRBJ2-7; TRBD2 agrees at 7 bases. CDR1 is SGHDN and CDR2 is FVKESK in the germline V gene. There are 15 residues in the CDR3. V trimming: 4 bases; J trimming: 3 bases; junction bases outside the gene matches: 9. CDR3 in amino acids: CASSPLGGSGYEQYF. In nucleotides, the CDR3 is TGTGCCAGCAGCCCCCTGGGAGGGAGTGGCTACGAGCAGTACTTC.

This clone appeared once. The chain is built from TRBV6-5 and TRBJ2-4; 10 bases are a match to TRBD1. The CDR3 is 13 residues long. V lost 10 bases and J lost 11; bases outside the gene matches: 11. Germline values: CDR1 MNHEY, CDR2 SVGAGI. Here the CDR3 reads CATRTGGFPFQYF. In nucleotides, the CDR3 is TGTGCCACCAGGACAGGGGGTTTCCCCTTTCAGTACTTC.

The chain employs TRBV5-4 and TRBJ2-3; 7 bases map to TRBD2. The CDR3 totals 15 residues. With 2 bases clipped from V and 4 bases from J, the junction kept 7 bases outside the gene matches. Germline V gene lookup returns CDR1 SGHNT and CDR2 YYREEE (reference sequence). In nucleotides, the CDR3 is TGTGCCAGCAGCTTCCTAGCGGATCGACCAGATACGCAGTATTTT. It is translated as CASSFLADRPDTQYF.

The chain links TRBV5-5 to TRBJ1-4; 7 bases map to TRBD1. The CDR3 is 16 residues long. The germline gives CDR1 SGHKS, CDR2 YYEKEE (reference sequence). The J segment lost 4 bases and the V segment lost 4 bases, leaving 10 bases of the junction unmatched. The CDR3 is CASSAIGQVLNEKLFF. The CDR3 DNA follows: TGTGCCAGCAGCGCTATCGGACAGGTTCTTAATGAAAAACTGTTTTTT.

Many counts were recorded for this clone. The chain links TRBV7-8 to TRBJ2-1, with 10 bases matching TRBD2. The CDR3 totals 16 residues. CDR1 and CDR2 from the germline V gene are SGHVS and FQNEAQ. J was trimmed by 3 bases and V by 7 bases; bases with no gene match: 9. The CDR3 DNA sequence: TGTGCCAGCAAAAGAGGGCTAGCGGGAGTCTACAATGAGCAGTTCTTC. Amino acid sequence: CASKRGLAGVYNEQFF.

The chain recombines TRBV7-7 with TRBJ2-5; possible D gene TRBD2, 6 bases. The CDR3 consists of 14 residues. Trimming removed 2 bases from V and 5 bases from J, with 12 bases in between. Germline lookup yields CDR1 SSHAT and CDR2 FNYEAQ (reference sequence). The CDR3 DNA is TGTGCCAGCAGCTTATCGGCGGGATTGGAGACCCAGTACTTC. The encoded protein is CASSLSAGLETQYF.

The V call is TRBV15, the J call TRBJ2-7; maybe TRBD1 (6 bases). V dropped 0 bases and J dropped 9 bases, with 15 bases sitting between them. Germline V CDR1 and CDR2: LNHNV, YYDKDF (reference sequence). This CDR3 has 14 residues. The CDR3 DNA follows: TGTGCCACCAGCAGAGACCGAACAGGGTCGAGGCAGTACTTC. It specifies CATSRDRTGSRQYF.

The chain recombines TRBV5-4 with TRBJ1-1; D is undetermined. Germline V gene data show CDR1 as SGHNT and CDR2 as YYREEE (reference sequence). V was clipped by 0 bases and J by 5 bases, with 5 bases between them. The CDR3 contains 12 residues. In nucleotides, the CDR3 is TGTGCCAGCAGCTTGGGAGTGACTGAAGCTTTCTTT. Protein: CASSLGVTEAFF.

The chain employs TRBV9 and TRBJ2-1; 11 bases agree with TRBD2. This CDR3 has 17 residues. Looked up from germline, CDR1 is SGDLS and CDR2 is YYNGEE. J was trimmed by 4 bases and V by 3 bases; bases with no gene match: 9. This CDR3 reads CASSDNVAGGFYNEQFF. For the CDR3, the DNA is TGTGCCAGCAGCGATAACGTAGCGGGAGGGTTTTACAATGAGCAGTTCTTC.